This record concerns one T cell receptor (beta chain) sequence. The Seattle patients joined while their infection was active and were tracked longitudinally afterward. The sample comes from a study of blood T cell repertoires in COVID-19. Study context: Specimens from acute and convalescent COVID-19 originated in the United States, Italy and Spain.

Authors' methods: Amplified reference gene primers provided the basis for estimating nucleated cell counts. The data were produced by immunoSEQ multiplex PCR, yet TCRdb's version contains in-frame clones alone and is incomplete. V and J calls and clone size are given by that table; D and trimming were obtained from the DNA. The table shows 250,000 to 350,000 clones, with over 80% occurring only once. The V gene lost 0 bases and the J gene lost 4 bases, with 14 bases spanning the gap. The CDR3 contains 15 residues. Germline V gene lookup returns CDR1 SGHDT and CDR2 YYEEEE. This TCR was sampled from a woman aged 45-59 years with COVID-19, enrolled during active disease. The chain uses TRBV5-6 and TRBJ2-7, with D possibly matching TRBD2 (6 bases). The sequenced material came from peripheral blood. CDR3 DNA sequence: TGTGCCAGCAGCTTGGGGGGACTGACGGTATACGAGCAGTACTTC. It specifies CASSLGGLTVYEQYF.